The 20 T cell receptor beta chains in this list originate from one sample, sequenced in a study of blood T cell repertoires in COVID-19. The assay was immunoSEQ multiplex PCR, and TCRdb's table has in-frame clones only and misses some. This sample carries around 77,000 clones, about three quarters of them seen once, and the ten largest clones take approximately 27%. The sequenced sample consisted of peripheral blood. The source is an elderly woman with active or convalescent COVID-19.

The chain combines TRBV13 with TRBJ2-7; tentative D call: TRBD1 (5 bases). Between the trimmed V and J ends, which lost 0 bases and 3 bases, there was a span of 9 bases. CDR1 and CDR2 from the germline V gene are PRHDT and FYEKMQ (reference sequence). There are 14 residues in the CDR3. The CDR3 sequence: CASSLGGASYEQYF. In DNA, the CDR3 is TGTGCCAGCAGCTTAGGTGGGGCTAGCTACGAGCAGTACTTC.

In this sample, this clone is medium-sized. The chain employs TRBV7-9 and TRBJ1-2; D possibly corresponds to TRBD1 (6 bases). V was trimmed by 0 bases and J by 13 bases, leaving 21 bases between them. The germline V gene encodes CDR1 SEHNR and CDR2 FQNEAQ (reference sequence). This CDR3 contains 15 residues. Written as DNA, the CDR3 is TGTGCCAGCAGCTTAGCGGGCTTTCGGGGGGGCAGCTTCACCTTC. Its translation: CASSLAGFRGGSFTF.

The rearrangement links TRBV7-3 to TRBJ2-1; D uncertain. Per the germline V gene, CDR1 is SGHTA and CDR2 is FQGTGA. With 2 bases removed from V and 8 bases from J, the gap between germline ends came to 4 bases. The CDR3 extends over 11 amino acids. This chain's CDR3 is CASSLYDEQFF. In DNA, the CDR3 is TGTGCCAGCAGCTTATATGATGAGCAGTTCTTC. Using reference TRBV7-3 and TRBJ2-1 for the parts outside the CDR3, the full variable domain is GAGVSQTPSNKVTEKGKYVELRCDPISGHTALYWYRQSLGQGPEFLIYFQGTGAADDSGLPNDRFFAVRPEGSVSTLKIQRTERGDSAVYLCASSLYDEQFFGPGTRLTVL.

This clone was found once. The genes are TRBV14 and TRBJ1-2, with D hard to call. Trimming removed 4 bases from V and 4 bases from J, with 13 bases in between. The germline CDR1 and CDR2 sequences are SGHDN and FVKESK. The CDR3 has 14 residues. The CDR3 loop is CASSRTSGGYGYTF. DNA of the CDR3: TGTGCCAGCAGCCGTACGTCCGGTGGCTATGGCTACACCTTC.

The chain joins TRBV30 to TRBJ1-1; possibly TRBD1 for D (5 bases). The germline V gene has CDR1 GTSNPN and CDR2 SVGIG (reference sequence). This CDR3 comprises 13 residues. Trimming took 3 bases from V and 2 from J, leaving 10 bases between them. As DNA, the CDR3 is TGTGCCTGGAGCCATACAGGCAACACTGAAGCTTTCTTT. Its translation: CAWSHTGNTEAFF. Complete variable domain (other parts from reference TRBV30 and TRBJ1-1): SQTIHQWPATLVQPVGSPLSLECTVEGTSNPNLYWYRQAAGRGLQLLFYSVGIGQISSEVPQNLSASRPQDRQFILSSKKLLLSDSGFYLCAWSHTGNTEAFFGQGTRLTVV.

This clone was found a few times. The chain combines TRBV9 with TRBJ2-7; TRBD2 agrees at 10 bases. The CDR3 is 17 residues long. Germline V gene sequence: CDR1 SGDLS, CDR2 YYNGEE. After removal of 0 bases from V and 0 bases from J, the junction contained 6 bases not matched to a gene. The CDR3 here is CASSVEVGTSASYEQYF. CDR3 nucleotides: TGTGCCAGCAGCGTAGAGGTAGGGACTAGCGCCTCCTACGAGCAGTACTTC. Using reference TRBV9 and TRBJ2-7 for the parts outside the CDR3, the full variable domain is DSGVTQTPKHLITATGQRVTLRCSPRSGDLSVYWYQQSLDQGLQFLIQYYNGEERAKGNILERFSAQQFPDLHSELNLSSLELGDSALYFCASSVEVGTSASYEQYFGPGTRLTVT.

This chain joins TRBV7-8 and TRBJ2-7, with 9 positions matching TRBD1. Trimming removed 1 base from V and 4 bases from J; junction bases left unmatched: 11. CDR3 length: 17 amino acids. CDR1 and CDR2 (germline): SGHVS, FQNEAQ. CDR3 loop: CASSLGIPGTGSYEQYF. Here the CDR3 DNA reads TGTGCCAGCAGCTTAGGTATCCCCGGGACAGGGTCTTACGAGCAGTACTTC.

This clone was counted a few times. The rearrangement links TRBV2 to TRBJ1-1; maybe TRBD1 (5 bases). The CDR3 is 15 amino acids. Germline CDR1 reads SNHLY; CDR2 reads FYNNEI. Trimming shortened V by 3 bases and J by 0 bases, and 11 bases separated the two germline ends. The chain's CDR3 is CASSDRGRMNTEAFF. CDR3 in DNA: TGTGCCAGCAGTGATAGGGGCAGGATGAACACTGAAGCTTTCTTT.

V and J are TRBV19 and TRBJ2-1, with 13 bases that match TRBD2. Germline loops: CDR1 LNHDA, CDR2 SQIVND (reference sequence). There are 15 residues in the CDR3. The V gene end was trimmed by 2 bases and the J gene end by 7 bases; junction bases not matched to a gene: 2. The CDR3 here is CASSITSGGANEQFF. CDR3 sequence (DNA): TGTGCCAGTAGTATAACTAGCGGGGGGGCGAATGAGCAGTTCTTC.

This rearrangement joins TRBV28 to TRBJ1-2; 7 positions agree with TRBD1. In germline, CDR1 is MDHEN, CDR2 SYDVKM. CDR3 size: 14 residues. With 3 bases clipped from V and 6 bases from J, the junction kept 7 bases outside the gene matches. In nucleotides, the CDR3 is TGTGCCAGCAGTTTGGACAGGAGGTTGGATGGCTACACCTTC. It encodes CASSLDRRLDGYTF.

The V gene is TRBV10-2, the J gene TRBJ2-7; 7 bases are a match to TRBD2. Losses at the gene ends were 8 bases for V and 2 bases for J; bases not matched to a gene: 6. The CDR3 has 13 residues. CDR1 WSHSY and CDR2 SAAADI come from the germline V gene. CDR3 amino acids: CASRWEGAYEQYF. The CDR3 region has the DNA TGCGCCAGCCGATGGGAGGGAGCCTACGAGCAGTACTTC.

The V call is TRBV7-3, the J call TRBJ2-1, with 7 bases identical to TRBD1. This CDR3 spans 16 amino acids. CDR1 and CDR2 (germline): SGHTA, FQGTGA. V was pared by 3 bases and J by 5 bases, with 10 bases of the junction left unmatched. DNA of the CDR3: TGTGCCAGCAGCTTTGCTTCGGGACAGACCGACAATGAGCAGTTCTTC. Its translation: CASSFASGQTDNEQFF.

The chain combines TRBV6-1 with TRBJ1-1, with D unclear. V gave up 3 bases and J gave up 5 bases, with 10 bases separating them. Germline V CDR1 and CDR2: MNHNS, SASEGT. The CDR3 contains 13 residues. CDR3 coding DNA: TGTGCCAGCAGTGAGGGTGGGCCGACTGAAGCTTTCTTT. Amino acid sequence: CASSEGGPTEAFF.

The rearrangement links TRBV6-2 or TRBV6-3 to TRBJ2-7, with 9 positions matching TRBD2. In germline, CDR1 is MNHEY, CDR2 SVGEGT. Trimming at V came to 4 bases and at J to 5 bases, leaving 6 bases not matched to a gene. CDR3 length equals 14 residues. The CDR3, as DNA: TGTGCCAGCAGTTTGCGGGGGGGCCGGAACGAGCAGTACTTC. Translating it yields CASSLRGGRNEQYF.

The V gene is TRBV2, the J gene TRBJ2-2; maybe TRBD2 (5 bases). The V end lost 8 bases, the J end lost 3 bases, and 7 bases lay between the germline ends. Per germline, CDR1 SNHLY and CDR2 FYNNEI. This CDR3 has 12 residues. In DNA form, the CDR3 reads TGTGCCAGCGTCGGGGACACCGGGGAGCTGTTTTTT. Its protein is CASVGDTGELFF.

The gene calls are TRBV12-3 or TRBV12-4 and TRBJ1-2, with 10 bases that match TRBD1. J lost 9 bases, V lost 5 bases, and 6 bases had no gene match. The CDR3 is made up of 13 amino acids. The DNA for the CDR3 is TGTGCCAGCAGTGCGGGACAGGGGACGAGCTACACCTTC. This encodes CASSAGQGTSYTF.

The V and J genes are TRBV19 and TRBJ2-2, with 11 bases lining up with TRBD2. Germline V gene lookup returns CDR1 LNHDA and CDR2 SQIVND (reference sequence). This CDR3 spans 15 amino acids. Losses at the gene ends were 7 bases for V and 5 bases for J; bases not matched to a gene: 6. The CDR3 protein is CASNLAGGRTGELFF. The CDR3 coding sequence is TGTGCCAGTAACCTAGCGGGAGGTCGGACCGGGGAGCTGTTTTTT.

This clone was found a few times. The chain links TRBV11-3 to TRBJ2-1; 8 bases are shared with TRBD1. V shed 5 bases and J 4 bases; nucleotides not matched to a gene: 19. Germline V gene sequence: CDR1 SGHNT, CDR2 YENEEA. The CDR3 runs to 19 residues. The CDR3 loop is CASSLGTGGDITRYNEQFF. The CDR3 DNA reads TGTGCCAGCAGCCTCGGGACAGGTGGAGACATTACCAGGTACAATGAGCAGTTCTTC.

J is TRBJ1-5 and V is TRBV30; D uncertain. Germline values: CDR1 GTSNPN, CDR2 SVGIG (reference sequence). The CDR3 is 15 residues long. Trimming shortened V by 3 bases and J by 2 bases, and 14 bases separated the two germline ends. The CDR3 region has the DNA TGTGCCTGGAGAGGCCCGGGGTCTGGCAATCAGCCCCAGCATTTT. Protein sequence: CAWRGPGSGNQPQHF.

The CDR3 loop reads CASSDGVAGELFF. In nucleotides, the CDR3 is TGTGCCAGCAGCGACGGGGTCGCCGGGGAGCTGTTTTTT. The chain links TRBV7-2 to TRBJ2-2; D perhaps matches TRBD2 (5 bases). The germline V gene encodes CDR1 SGHTA and CDR2 FQGNSA. The CDR3 sequence is 13 residues long. V was clipped by 5 bases and J by 6 bases, with 10 bases between them.